This TCR beta chain came from a study of human T cells and chemical hapten exposure. Overall study results and limits: There were significantly more large CDR3 similarity clusters among expanded TCRs than among controls. Donor immune responses may differ from healthy people's, since all donors had alopecia. In the PT1 data, expanded TCR counts showed a positive correlation with patch test score.

It was the library that attached unique molecular identifiers to individual cDNA molecules. TCRdb called the RACE reads again in MiXCR, with one record for every CDR3 protein. The sample contains roughly 200,000 distinct CDR3 sequences, approximately 20% of which appear only once. On this clonotype itself: Its antigen is not identified.

Time point here: patch test 1, 2 weeks after DPC sensitization. Sample treatment: therapeutic diphenylcyclopropenone sensitization with weekly scalp DPC. CDR1 MNHNY and CDR2 SVGAGI come from the germline V gene (reference sequence). The CDR3 totals 14 residues. With 2 bases removed from V and 7 bases from J, the gap between germline ends came to 9 bases. This rearrangement joins TRBV6-6 to TRBJ1-6; a weak D match, TRBD1 (6 bases). The TCR originated in a woman aged 45-65 years with alopecia areata. Some clones in this sample may be carry-over from other donors' samples. The input for sequencing was whole blood, taken in connection with sensitization to the hapten diphenylcyclopropenone (DPC). The CDR3 region is CASSYRGENSPLHF. In nucleotides, the CDR3 is TGTGCCAGCAGTTACAGGGGGGAGAATTCACCCCTCCACTTT.